This TCR beta chain was sequenced for a study of blood T cells in healthy people across ages. Primed by a sample-barcoded 5' primer and a J-beta primer mix, a second PCR proceeded for about 6 to 12 cycles. One entry per CDR3 protein, called by TCRdb with MiXCR from the 5' RACE reads. There are about 720,000 distinct CDR3 sequences in the sample; more than 20% occur only once, and roughly 3.5% lies in the top ten. The CDR3 is made up of 12 amino acids. Germline loops: CDR1 MNHEY, CDR2 SVGEGT. Trimming stripped 2 bases from V and 8 bases from J, with 9 bases between. A further study also used this sample, focusing on T cells of mothers and their children.

Sample: blood. This clonotype originated in a boy between 5 and 17 years old in good health. The rearrangement links TRBV6-2 or TRBV6-3 to TRBJ1-1, with D unclear. CDR3 DNA: TGTGCCAGCAGTTACCAACAGTACGAAGCTTTCTTT. It yields the protein CASSYQQYEAFF.